These T cell receptor beta chains were read from a single sample in a study of blood T cell repertoires in COVID-19. Clones were sequenced by immunoSEQ multiplex PCR, and TCRdb holds only the in-frame ones, with some missing. The sample has 210,000 or so clones, 70% to 90% seen once. What was sequenced was peripheral blood. The receptors were gathered from a woman aged 70-85 years with active or convalescent COVID-19. Both conserved end residues are part of each CDR3. A D gene is named only where the DNA matches it firmly. Clone size appears in some rows only: once, few, many, or a class for an expanded clone.

TRBD1,TRBJ2-5,NA,TRBV5-1,TGCGCCAGCAGCTCGTACAGGGGGCGCGGAGAGACCCAGTACTTC,CASSSYRGRGETQYF
NA,TRBJ2-7,NA,TRBV18,TGTGCCAGCTCACCACACCCAGCCTACGAGCAGTACTTC,CASSPHPAYEQYF
TRBD2,TRBJ2-5,once,TRBV18,TGTGCCAGCTCTCCACTACCAGGACTAGCGGGAGGGCCGAGAGAGACCCAGTACTTC,CASSPLPGLAGGPRETQYF
TRBD2,TRBJ2-1,NA,TRBV28,TGTGCCAGCAGTCCGAGCCTGGGACTAGTATATCAGAATGAGCAGTTCTTC,CASSPSLGLVYQNEQFF
NA,TRBJ2-3,once,TRBV18,TGTGCCAGCTCACCACCGGGAGCAGATACGCAGTATTTT,CASSPPGADTQYF
TRBD1,TRBJ2-7,NA,TRBV6-5,TGTGCCAGCAGTCGGACAGGGGCCTACGAGCAGTACTTC,CASSRTGAYEQYF
NA,TRBJ1-1,NA,TRBV6-5,TGTGCCGGGGGGACGGGCGTGGTAAACACTGAAGCTTTCTTT,CAGGTGVVNTEAFF
TRBD1,TRBJ1-3,NA,TRBV5-4,TGTGCCAGCAGCTTGCAGGGGGCGACGGGAAACACCATATATTTT,CASSLQGATGNTIYF
NA,TRBJ1-2,NA,TRBV9,TGTGCCAGCAGCGTAGCTAACCCACGGGTCCCTGGCTACACCTTC,CASSVANPRVPGYTF
NA,TRBJ1-6,NA,TRBV27,TGTGCCAGCAGTTCGCCGCAGGGGAGAGGTCGAAGTTCACCCCTCCACTTT,CASSSPQGRGRSSPLHF
TRBD1,TRBJ1-2,few,TRBV7-2,TGTGCCAGCAGCTCGGACAGGGTGGCTGGCTACACCTTC,CASSSDRVAGYTF
NA,TRBJ1-5,NA,TRBV12-3/TRBV12-4,TGTGCCAGCAGTTTCCAGGGCAATCAGCCCCAGCATTTT,CASSFQGNQPQHF
NA,TRBJ2-7,once,TRBV2,TGTGCCAGCAGTGAAGCACGACAGTCCTACGAGCAGTACTTC,CASSEARQSYEQYF
TRBD2,TRBJ2-7,NA,TRBV19,TGTGCCAGTAGTACCCCCTTTGAAGGGAGGGCCGTCGAGCAGTACTTC,CASSTPFEGRAVEQYF
TRBD1,TRBJ1-1,NA,TRBV18,TGTGCCAGCTCACTCGGACAGGGAGGGAACACTGAAGCTTTCTTT,CASSLGQGGNTEAFF
NA,TRBJ2-2,once,TRBV10-1,TGCGCCAGCAGTGTAACCAGGGAGAACACCGGGGAGCTGTTTTTT,CASSVTRENTGELFF
NA,TRBJ2-7,few,TRBV5-6,TGTGCCAGCAGCCTCGACTTTTCCTACGAGCAGTACTTC,CASSLDFSYEQYF
NA,TRBJ2-7,NA,TRBV21-1,TGTGCCAGCAGCAAAGACCCCTGCGGGACTCTTTTCGAGCAGTACTTC,CASSKDPCGTLFEQYF
NA,TRBJ2-3,NA,TRBV19,TGTGCCAGTAGTATTAGAGACAGGCAACCTCGAATCACAGATACGCAGTATTTT,CASSIRDRQPRITDTQYF
NA,TRBJ1-2,NA,TRBV30,TGTGCCTGGAGTGCCGGCCCAGGGCTCACCTATGGCTACACCTTC,CAWSAGPGLTYGYTF
TRBD2,TRBJ2-3,few,TRBV7-9,TGTGCCAGCAGTCTCTTAGCGGGCCACACAGATACGCAGTATTTT,CASSLLAGHTDTQYF
NA,TRBJ2-1,NA,TRBV12-3/TRBV12-4,TGTGCCAGCAGTTTGCAGGGGCCGGATGAGCAGTTCTTC,CASSLQGPDEQFF
TRBD2,TRBJ2-3,NA,TRBV7-3,TGTGCCAGCAGCCGGACTAGCGGGAGGTTCGCAGATACGCAGTATTTT,CASSRTSGRFADTQYF
TRBD2,TRBJ2-3,NA,TRBV7-2,TGTGCCAGCAGCTTAGGGTCATGGACTAGCGGAGCCGGGACGGATACGCAGTATTTT,CASSLGSWTSGAGTDTQYF
NA,TRBJ2-7,few,TRBV28,TGTGCCAGCGGGAGGATAGCATCCTACGAGCAGTACTTC,CASGRIASYEQYF
TRBD1,TRBJ1-6,few,TRBV5-1,TGCGCCAGCAGCACCGGACAGGGGAATTCACCCCTCCACTTT,CASSTGQGNSPLHF
TRBD1,TRBJ2-2,NA,TRBV4-1,TGCGCCAGCAGCCCTGGGACAGGGAACACCGGGGAGCTGTTTTTT,CASSPGTGNTGELFF
TRBD1,TRBJ1-1,NA,TRBV5-1,TGCGCCAGCAGCTACGGGACAGGGGGTCCTGAAGCTTTCTTT,CASSYGTGGPEAFF
NA,TRBJ1-5,once,TRBV27,TGTGCCAGCAGTCTGCGGGGAAATCAGCCCCAGCATTTT,CASSLRGNQPQHF
NA,TRBJ1-3,NA,TRBV5-1,TGCGCCAGCAGCTTGGCCGGGATGTCTGGAAACACCATATATTTT,CASSLAGMSGNTIYF
TRBD1,TRBJ2-5,NA,TRBV5-1,TGCGCCAGCAGCTCCCCGAAGTCGGCAGGGGGAGATGAAGAGACCCAGTACTTC,CASSSPKSAGGDEETQYF
NA,TRBJ1-5,NA,TRBV6-5,TGTGCCAGCTACTCGGGAAATCAGCCCCAGCATTTT,CASYSGNQPQHF
NA,TRBJ2-1,NA,TRBV24-1,TGTGCCACCACCGAATCGGGTTCCAATGAGCAGTTCTTC,CATTESGSNEQFF
TRBD2,TRBJ2-1,NA,TRBV7-9,TGTGCCAGCAGCTTAGCCCGGACTAGCTATCCGGATGAGCAGTTCTTC,CASSLARTSYPDEQFF
TRBD2,TRBJ2-1,NA,TRBV2,TGTGCCAGCAGTGTAAGGCGGCTAGCGGAGTACAATGAGCAGTTCTTC,CASSVRRLAEYNEQFF
TRBD1,TRBJ2-6,NA,TRBV4-1,TGCGCCAGCAGCCAAGAATTGACAGGGTCTGGGGCCAACGTCCTGACTTTC,CASSQELTGSGANVLTF
NA,TRBJ2-7,NA,TRBV25-1,TGTGCCAGCAGCTTCGGACAGACCTACGAGCAGTACTTC,CASSFGQTYEQYF
NA,TRBJ1-5,NA,TRBV4-1,TGCGCCAGCAGCCAAGCCAGGGTTGGTCAGCCCCAGCATTTT,CASSQARVGQPQHF
NA,TRBJ1-1,NA,TRBV3-1/TRBV3-2,TGTGCCAGCAGCAAGACAGAAAACACTGAAGCTTTCTTT,CASSKTENTEAFF
NA,TRBJ2-5,NA,TRBV11-2,TGTGCCAGCAGCCCAGGACTCGCGGGGGAGACCCAGTACTTC,CASSPGLAGETQYF
NA,TRBJ1-2,NA,TRBV28,TGTGCCAGCAGGAAGAGAGCAGCGATCTATGGCTACACCTTC,CASRKRAAIYGYTF
NA,TRBJ1-6,NA,TRBV18,TGTGCCAGCTCACCGGGGGGGTATTCACCCCTCCACTTT,CASSPGGYSPLHF
NA,TRBJ2-2,NA,TRBV4-1,TGCGCCAGCAGCCAAGCGGGGTCCGGGGAGCTGTTTTTT,CASSQAGSGELFF
TRBD2,TRBJ2-3,NA,TRBV15,TGTGCCACCAGCAACCTAGCGGGCCTCACAGATACGCAGTATTTT,CATSNLAGLTDTQYF
NA,TRBJ2-2,NA,TRBV9,TGTGCCAGCATCCCCCCCGAGCGGAGATCGAACACCGGGGAGCTGTTTTTT,CASIPPERRSNTGELFF
TRBD1,TRBJ1-4,NA,TRBV19,TGTGCCAGCAGCCGGGACAGGAATGAAAAACTGTTTTTT,CASSRDRNEKLFF
NA,TRBJ2-1,NA,TRBV28,TGTGCCAGCAGTTTAGGGGGCAAGCAGTTCTTC,CASSLGGKQFF
NA,TRBJ1-6,NA,TRBV27,TGTGCCAGCAGTACCCACTCCCAATATAATTCACCCCTCCACTTT,CASSTHSQYNSPLHF
NA,TRBJ2-3,NA,TRBV29-1,TGCAGCGTTGTCCTCAGCACAGATACGCAGTATTTT,CSVVLSTDTQYF
TRBD2,TRBJ2-1,NA,TRBV4-1,TGCGCCAGCAGCTACCGACTAGCTTACAATGAGCAGTTCTTC,CASSYRLAYNEQFF
NA,TRBJ2-1,NA,TRBV7-3,TGTGCCAGCAGCTTAACCCCAGGAGGAGGTAGCCTCAATGAGCAGTTCTTC,CASSLTPGGGSLNEQFF
NA,TRBJ1-5,NA,TRBV20-1,TGCAGTGCTAGTGACCTTAATAGCAATCAGCCCCAGCATTTT,CSASDLNSNQPQHF
TRBD1,TRBJ2-3,NA,TRBV7-3,TGTGCCAGCAGCTTCGACAGGGGTGCGGATACGCAGTATTTT,CASSFDRGADTQYF
TRBD2,TRBJ2-7,NA,TRBV12-3/TRBV12-4,TGTGCCAGCAAGCAGGGACTAGCTGACGAGCAGTACTTC,CASKQGLADEQYF
TRBD1,TRBJ1-3,NA,TRBV6-5,TGTGCCAGCAGTAGGACAGGGAGCGGAAACACCATATATTTT,CASSRTGSGNTIYF
NA,TRBJ1-1,NA,TRBV11-3,TGTGCCAGCAGCTTTCAGGGTAACACTGAAGCTTTCTTT,CASSFQGNTEAFF
NA,TRBJ2-7,NA,TRBV27,TGTGCCAGCAGTTCTCCACTCTCCTACGAGCAGTACTTC,CASSSPLSYEQYF
NA,TRBJ1-5,many,TRBV10-2,TGCGCCAGCAGTGAGTCGGGGGGAAATCAGCCCCAGCATTTT,CASSESGGNQPQHF
TRBD2,TRBJ2-7,few,TRBV6-2/TRBV6-3,TGTGCCAGCAGTTATTCCCTGACTAGCGCCGACGAGCAGTACTTC,CASSYSLTSADEQYF
NA,TRBJ1-2,many,TRBV6-6,TGTGCCAGCAGTTACTCCGCGGAGGTTAGTAGGTCCCCCTACACCTTC,CASSYSAEVSRSPYTF